This TCR beta chain was captured by sequencing in a study of CXCR3-negative and CXCR3-positive naive CD8 T cells. Overall study findings and caveats: No difference in surface CD5 was seen between naive subsets, and TCR strength was inferred from TRB CDR3 properties. Naive cells with CXCR3 showed TRB CDR3s that were more hydrophobic than those in CXCR3-negative naive cells. Memory cells showed distinct TRBV-TRBJ patterns, while the two naive subsets matched.

About this clonotype: Its antigen is unknown.

All TRB cDNA libraries came from 5' RACE performed with UMI labels. TCRdb reanalyzed the 5' RACE reads and collapses them to one entry per CDR3 protein, without DNA. In all, the sample yields about 150,000 distinct CDR3 sequences. The germline V gene has CDR1 SEHNR and CDR2 FQNEAQ (reference sequence). The CDR3 runs to 16 residues. The sample comprised naive CXCR3+ CD8+ T cells from blood. Subset of the sample: CD45RO-CCR7+CD27+CD95- naive CD8+ T cells expressing CXCR3 (TNR3+). This receptor was obtained from a human donor in good health. Some clones in this sample may be carry-over from other donors' samples. V gene TRBV7-9 combines with J gene TRBJ2-7; TCRdb selects TRBD2, and the lack of DNA leaves this call unchecked. The CDR3 protein is CASSSTKTGLSYEQYF.